This TCR beta chain was recorded in a study of Ad26.COV2.S vaccination and SARS-CoV-2 variants. The treatment is: approximately 18 received Ad26.COV2.S at low or high dose, single or two shots; about 5 received placebo; per-sample allocation not given. Day 63 following the first vaccine or placebo injection was when the samples were taken. An adult donor aged 18-55 years was enrolled in Boston. Built on an Ad26 vector, the vaccine expressed Wuhan-strain SARS-CoV-2 spike. This CDR3 has 14 amino acids. Trimming took 0 bases from V and 3 from J, leaving 9 bases between them. Germline CDR1 SGHNT, CDR2 YYREEE (reference sequence). Sequencing was performed with immunoSEQ multiplex PCR; in TCRdb, only in-frame clones are kept and a portion is missing. Here the sample spans roughly 700,000 clones, about 89% being singletons.

The receptor's source is a person aged 18 to 59 who received the Ad26.COV2.S COVID-19 vaccine or a placebo. V usage is TRBV5-4 and J usage is TRBJ1-2; D is unclear. The specimen was peripheral blood, collected in a trial of Ad26.COV2.S vaccine versus placebo. The CDR3 DNA is TGTGCCAGCAGCTTGGAGGACGGATACTATGGCTACACCTTC. Its protein is CASSLEDGYYGYTF.